This T cell receptor beta chain came from a study of T cell responses to AZD1222 COVID-19 vaccine. The study's findings and limits: Only a handful of AZD1222 recipients, six or seven in all, had baseline seropositivity. Vaccine-associated CD4 TCRs spanned spike, dominant at 160-218 and 743-854.

For this clone: Its specificity is not known.

Clones were sequenced by immunoSEQ multiplex PCR, and TCRdb holds only the in-frame ones, with some missing. The sample holds 85,000 to 110,000 clones, around 90% seen once. The sequence came from an adult in good health. The material was peripheral blood, obtained on day 0 of AZD1222 vaccination.

The CDR3 protein is CASSATGTDNNEQFF. CDR3 in DNA: TGTGCCAGCAGCGCAACCGGGACTGATAATAATGAGCAGTTCTTC. This rearrangement joins TRBV9 to TRBJ2-1, with D possibly matching TRBD2 (6 bases). The V gene lost 3 bases and the J gene lost 7 bases, with 17 bases spanning the gap. This CDR3 spans 15 amino acids. In germline, CDR1 is SGDLS, CDR2 YYNGEE.